This T cell receptor (beta chain) derives from a study of T cell repertoires in cytomegalovirus infection. Study observations and caveats: HLA-C-restricted CMV-specific TCR beta clonotypes prevailed in the ex vivo response.

The V end lost 6 bases, the J end lost 0 bases, and 15 bases lay between the germline ends. The CDR3 is 17 residues long. Germline loops: CDR1 MNHEY, CDR2 SMNVEV (reference sequence). TCRdb re-derived calls from the reads in MiXCR, one entry per CDR3 protein. The data show about half a million distinct CDR3 sequences, with 30% to 40% seen just once and 15% to 20% held by the top ten. This clonotype turned up a few times. Its antigen remains unknown. The V gene is TRBV27, the J gene TRBJ1-6, with unresolved D. The input for sequencing was cultured PBMCs, taken from culture after CMV antigen stimulation. The source of this sequence is a human donor in good health (CMV status not recorded). Some clones in this sample may be carry-over from other donors' samples. The CDR3 spells CASSPKAWSSYNSPLHF. In nucleotides, the CDR3 is TGTGCCAGCAGCCCGAAGGCGTGGAGCTCCTATAATTCACCCCTCCACTTT.